Below, one T cell receptor beta chain is given with its context. The CDR3 runs to 13 residues. The ends were cut back, 4 bases at V and 6 bases at J, with 7 bases in the middle. Germline CDR1 PRHDT, CDR2 FYEKMQ (reference sequence). Authors' processing steps: Estimated nucleated cell counts came from reference gene primer amplification. Repertoires were generated with immunoSEQ multiplex PCR, while TCRdb's copy carries only in-frame clones and drops some. The V and J calls and the clone size are those of that table, but D and trimming were determined from the DNA. The sample includes about 140,000 clones, around 89% of them seen just once. The data were taken from a study of blood T cell repertoires in COVID-19. Study details: The study drew acute and convalescent COVID-19 samples from the United States, Italy and Spain. The cDNA or gDNA used as material had been derived from T cells, B-cell-depleted T cells, or PBMCs.

The TCR was taken from a woman older than 75 with acute or convalescent COVID-19. The chain has TRBV13 and TRBJ1-6; D not resolved. The specimen sequenced was peripheral blood. CDR3 amino acids: CASSSAFNSPLHF. The CDR3, as DNA: TGTGCCAGCAGCTCCGCGTTTAATTCACCCCTCCACTTT.